This T cell receptor (beta chain) emerged from a study of blood T cell repertoires in COVID-19. Data came from immunoSEQ multiplex PCR; TCRdb stores just in-frame clones and leaves some out. Of under 300,000 clones listed, approximately 79% are singletons. The sample was peripheral blood. This receptor was identified in a woman between 35 and 50 years old with active or convalescent COVID-19.

The DNA for the CDR3 is TGTGCCAGCAGCATAAACAGGGGGCGCAGGAATGAAAAACTGTTTTTT. Translating it yields CASSINRGRRNEKLFF. This chain connects TRBV21-1 to TRBJ1-4; the D call TRBD1 from the table was never checked on the DNA. TRBV21-1 is a known pseudogene. This CDR3 is 16 amino acids long.